Listed below are T cell receptor beta chains from one sample, sequenced in a study of blood T cell repertoires in COVID-19. Sequenced by immunoSEQ multiplex PCR; TCRdb stores in-frame clones only, minus some. The sample lists more than 300,000 clones; around 86% were seen once. The sample was PBMCs or T cells enriched from blood (not recorded which). Receptor source: a man younger than 45 who had recovered from COVID-19. The CDR3 runs from the conserved cysteine through the conserved F or W. The D gene is left open where the match is weak. The size entry is marked missing in some rows and otherwise reads once, few, many or a size class.

J gene,V gene,D gene,clone size,CDR3 DNA,CDR3 protein
TRBJ2-3,TRBV5-1,TRBD2,.,TGCGCCAGCAGCTCCTTAGCGGGGGGAAGCACAGATACGCAGTATTTT,CASSSLAGGSTDTQYF
TRBJ1-3,TRBV2,TRBD1,.,TGTGCCAGCAGTCCTACAGGGGCTGGAAACACCATATATTTT,CASSPTGAGNTIYF
TRBJ2-1,TRBV27,TRBD2,.,TGTGCCAGCAGTTTAATTGGGACTAGCCGCTACAATGAGCAGTTCTTC,CASSLIGTSRYNEQFF
TRBJ1-5,TRBV19,.,.,TGTGCCAGTAGTCCCTGGGGGGAAGGGAATCAGCCCCAGCATTTT,CASSPWGEGNQPQHF
TRBJ1-4,TRBV5-4,TRBD1,.,TGTGCCAGCAGCGACAGGGGGAACCCAACTAATGAAAAACTGTTTTTT,CASSDRGNPTNEKLFF
TRBJ2-2,TRBV4-1,TRBD2,.,TGCGCCAGCAGCCAAGCAGGAAGCGGGGGGTTCACCGGGGAGCTGTTTTTT,CASSQAGSGGFTGELFF
TRBJ1-1,TRBV18,.,.,TGTGCCAGCTCAACCGGTGTTACCACTGAAGCTTTCTTT,CASSTGVTTEAFF
TRBJ2-1,TRBV4-1,TRBD2,.,TGCGCCAGCAGCCAAGAGATTGGGCTAGCGGGTGGTAAGTTCTTC,CASSQEIGLAGGKFF
TRBJ2-3,TRBV9,.,.,TGTGCCAGCAGCGCTGGGGGCGGGGGAGGTGCTAGCACAGATACGCAGTATTTT,CASSAGGGGGASTDTQYF
TRBJ1-5,TRBV7-9,.,.,TGTGCCAGCAGCTTTATACCAGCCGGATTAGCCAATCAGCCCCAGCATTTT,CASSFIPAGLANQPQHF
TRBJ2-7,TRBV12-5,TRBD1,.,TGTGCTAGTGGTTTGCATACGGGACAGGGGGCGAGTGAGCAGTACTTC,CASGLHTGQGASEQYF
TRBJ2-5,TRBV7-2,.,.,TGTGCCAGCGGTAAAGGGGGGGGCGGCCGAGAGACCCAGTACTTC,CASGKGGGGRETQYF
TRBJ2-3,TRBV30,TRBD2,.,TGTGCCTGGAGGCGGGGAGGGCTGGGCACAGATACGCAGTATTTT,CAWRRGGLGTDTQYF
TRBJ1-2,TRBV11-2,TRBD1,.,TGTGCCAGCAGCGGACCCGGGGGACAGGGGGACTATGGCTACACCTTC,CASSGPGGQGDYGYTF
TRBJ2-7,TRBV5-4,TRBD2,.,TGTGCCAGCAGCTTGGGGACTAGCGGGTGGAGCTCCTACGAGCAGTACTTC,CASSLGTSGWSSYEQYF
TRBJ2-2,TRBV27,TRBD1,.,TGTGCCAGCAGCCCCGGACAGGTCCAAGTCCTGAACACCGGGGAGCTGTTTTTT,CASSPGQVQVLNTGELFF
TRBJ1-2,TRBV2,TRBD1,.,TGTGCCAGCAGGGGATCGGGACAGTCTCGCTATGGCTACACCTTC,CASRGSGQSRYGYTF
TRBJ2-7,TRBV27,TRBD2,once,TGTGCCAGCAGTTTATCGCGGGGGGCCTCCGAGCAGTACTTC,CASSLSRGASEQYF
TRBJ1-6,TRBV4-2,.,.,TGTGCCAGCAGCCAAGATCGGGGGGACTCACCCCTCCACTTT,CASSQDRGDSPLHF
TRBJ1-2,TRBV19,.,once,TGTGCCAGTAGCCGGGGGGCAGGGCGGGACTATGGCTACACCTTC,CASSRGAGRDYGYTF
TRBJ1-2,TRBV5-1,.,few,TGCGCCAGCAGCTCGGACAGCTCCTATGGCTACACCTTC,CASSSDSSYGYTF
TRBJ2-3,TRBV27,.,.,TGTGCCAGCAGTTTAGGCCCAACAGATACGCAGTATTTT,CASSLGPTDTQYF